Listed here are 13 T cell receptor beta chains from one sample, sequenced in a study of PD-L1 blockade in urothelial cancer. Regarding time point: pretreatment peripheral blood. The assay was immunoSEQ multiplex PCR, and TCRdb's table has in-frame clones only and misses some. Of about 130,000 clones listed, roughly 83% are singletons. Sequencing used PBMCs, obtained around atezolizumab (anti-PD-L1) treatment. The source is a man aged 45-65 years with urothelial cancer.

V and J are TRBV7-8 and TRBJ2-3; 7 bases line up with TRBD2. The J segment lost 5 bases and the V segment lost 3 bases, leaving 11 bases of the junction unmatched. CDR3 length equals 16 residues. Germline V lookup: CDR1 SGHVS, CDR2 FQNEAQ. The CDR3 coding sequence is TGTGCCAGCAGCTTGGGATTTGGGGGGGAAATAGATACGCAGTATTTT. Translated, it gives CASSLGFGGEIDTQYF.

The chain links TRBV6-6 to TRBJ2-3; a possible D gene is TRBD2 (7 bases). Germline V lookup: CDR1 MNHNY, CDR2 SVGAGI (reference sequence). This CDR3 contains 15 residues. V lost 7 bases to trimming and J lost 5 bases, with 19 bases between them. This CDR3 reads CASKGGTTPRDTQYF. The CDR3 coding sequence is TGTGCCAGCAAGGGGGGGACTACCCCACGAGATACGCAGTATTTT.

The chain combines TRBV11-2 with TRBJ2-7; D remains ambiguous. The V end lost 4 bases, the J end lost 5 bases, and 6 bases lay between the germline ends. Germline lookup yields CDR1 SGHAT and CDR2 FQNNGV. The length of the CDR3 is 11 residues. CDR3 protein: CASSYHNEQYF. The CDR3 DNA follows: TGTGCCAGCAGCTACCACAACGAGCAGTACTTC.

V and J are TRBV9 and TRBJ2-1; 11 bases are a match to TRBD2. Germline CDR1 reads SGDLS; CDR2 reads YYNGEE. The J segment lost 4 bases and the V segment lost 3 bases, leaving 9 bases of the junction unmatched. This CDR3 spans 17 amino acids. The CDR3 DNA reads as TGTGCCAGCAGCGCCCAAAAGGGACTAGCGGATTACAATGAGCAGTTCTTC. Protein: CASSAQKGLADYNEQFF.

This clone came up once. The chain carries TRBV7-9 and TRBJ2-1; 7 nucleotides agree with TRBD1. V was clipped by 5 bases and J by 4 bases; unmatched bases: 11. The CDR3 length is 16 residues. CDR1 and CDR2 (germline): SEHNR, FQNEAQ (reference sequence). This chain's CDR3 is CASSPRGPDSYNEQFF. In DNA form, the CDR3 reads TGTGCCAGCAGCCCTAGGGGGCCAGATTCATACAATGAGCAGTTCTTC.

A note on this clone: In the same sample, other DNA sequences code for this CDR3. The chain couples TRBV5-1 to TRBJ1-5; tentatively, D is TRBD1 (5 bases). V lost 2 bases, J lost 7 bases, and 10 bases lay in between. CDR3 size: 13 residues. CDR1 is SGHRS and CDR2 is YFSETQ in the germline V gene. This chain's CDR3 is CASSFGQGQPQHF. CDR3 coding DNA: TGCGCCAGCAGCTTTGGGCAGGGCCAGCCCCAGCATTTT.

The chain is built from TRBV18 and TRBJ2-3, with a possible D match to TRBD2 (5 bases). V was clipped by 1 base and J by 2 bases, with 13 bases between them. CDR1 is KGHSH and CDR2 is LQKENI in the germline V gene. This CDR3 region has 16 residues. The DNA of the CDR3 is TGTGCCAGCTCACCACAAGGGATAGCGAACACAGATACGCAGTATTTT. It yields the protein CASSPQGIANTDTQYF.

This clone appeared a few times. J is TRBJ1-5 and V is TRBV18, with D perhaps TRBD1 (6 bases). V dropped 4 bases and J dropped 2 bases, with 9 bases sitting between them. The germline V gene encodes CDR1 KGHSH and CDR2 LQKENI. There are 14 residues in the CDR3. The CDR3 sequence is CASSQGGGNQPQHF. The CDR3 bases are TGTGCCAGCTCACAAGGGGGGGGCAATCAGCCCCAGCATTTT.

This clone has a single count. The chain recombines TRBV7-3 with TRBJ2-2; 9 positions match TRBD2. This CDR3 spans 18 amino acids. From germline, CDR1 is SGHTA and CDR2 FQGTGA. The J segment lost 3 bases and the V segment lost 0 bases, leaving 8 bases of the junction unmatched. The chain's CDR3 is CASSLTNLAGRDTGELFF. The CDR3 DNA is TGTGCCAGCAGCTTAACTAATCTAGCGGGAAGGGACACCGGGGAGCTGTTTTTT.

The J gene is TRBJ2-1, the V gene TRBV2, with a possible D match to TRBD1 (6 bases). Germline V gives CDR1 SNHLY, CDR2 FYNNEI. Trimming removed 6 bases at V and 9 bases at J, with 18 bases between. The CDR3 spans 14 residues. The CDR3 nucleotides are TGTGCCAGCAGGATGGGACACATCGATGGTGAGCAGTTCTTC. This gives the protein CASRMGHIDGEQFF.

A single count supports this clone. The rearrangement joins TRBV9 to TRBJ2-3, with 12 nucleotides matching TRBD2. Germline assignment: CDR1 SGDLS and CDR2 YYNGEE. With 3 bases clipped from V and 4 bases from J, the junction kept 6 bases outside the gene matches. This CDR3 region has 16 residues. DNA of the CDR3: TGTGCCAGCAGCGCGACTAGCGGGAGTGGCGCAGATACGCAGTATTTT. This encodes CASSATSGSGADTQYF.

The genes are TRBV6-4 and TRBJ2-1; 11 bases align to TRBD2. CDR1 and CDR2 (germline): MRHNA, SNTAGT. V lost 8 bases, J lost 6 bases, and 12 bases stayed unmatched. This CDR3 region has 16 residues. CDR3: CASLDGRTSGFNEQFF. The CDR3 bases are TGTGCCAGCCTAGACGGCCGGACTAGCGGGTTCAATGAGCAGTTCTTC.

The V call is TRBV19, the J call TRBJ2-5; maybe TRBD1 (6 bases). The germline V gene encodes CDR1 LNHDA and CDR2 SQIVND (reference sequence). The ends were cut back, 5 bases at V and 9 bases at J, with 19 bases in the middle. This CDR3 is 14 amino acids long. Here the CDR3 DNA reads TGTGCCAGTAGTCCGGGACACCCAGTCCCCCCCCAGTACTTC. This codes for CASSPGHPVPPQYF.